Listed below are T cell receptor beta chains from one sample, sequenced in a study of OX40 agonist ivuxolimab in advanced cancers. Sequencing was performed with immunoSEQ multiplex PCR; in TCRdb, only in-frame clones are kept and a portion is missing. The table lists some 82,000 clones, approximately 86% of them singletons, with about 0.8% in the top ten. This sample comprised CD4+ or CD8+ T cells sorted from blood, obtained in a trial of the OX40 agonist ivuxolimab. These receptors were obtained from an adult with an advanced solid tumor such as melanoma, head and neck, liver or kidney cancer. Both conserved end residues are part of each CDR3. The order of the fields is J gene, CDR3 length, V gene, clone size, D gene, CDR3 DNA, CDR3 protein. D genes are given only for firm matches. Expanded clones get a size class; other rows say once, few or many, or leave the size out.

>TRBJ1-1|15|TRBV6-5|.|.
TGTGCCAGCAGTTACTCGGGATACGCGGGGGCTGAAGCTTTCTTT
CASSYSGYAGAEAFF
>TRBJ2-5|16|TRBV10-1|.|TRBD2
TGCGCCAGCAGTGGGGCCACTAGCGGGAGCCTGGAGACCCAGTACTTC
CASSGATSGSLETQYF
>TRBJ2-7|15|TRBV9|.|.
TGTGCCAGCAGCGTGACGGACGACGAAGACAACGAGCAGTACTTC
CASSVTDDEDNEQYF
>TRBJ2-2|14|TRBV14|.|.
TGTGCCAGCAGCCGATATCTGAACACCGGGGAGCTGTTTTTT
CASSRYLNTGELFF
>TRBJ2-6|16|TRBV7-7|.|.
TGTGCTAGCAGCCACCTTAAGCCACTGGGGGCCAACGTCCTGACTTTC
CASSHLKPLGANVLTF
>TRBJ1-4|11|TRBV2|.|.
TGTGCCTCCGGGACACTCGAAAAACTGTTTTTT
CASGTLEKLFF
>TRBJ2-7|19|TRBV6-1|.|TRBD2
TGTGCCAGCAGTGAACTGGACAACTTTAGCGGGAGGGCTTCCTACGAGCAGTACTTC
CASSELDNFSGRASYEQYF
>TRBJ2-7|12|TRBV7-9|.|.
TGTGCCAGCAGCCGCCAGGGGTACGAGCAGTACTTC
CASSRQGYEQYF
>TRBJ2-5|13|TRBV2|.|.
TGTGCCAGCAGTGATCCAGGGAAGGAGACCCAGTACTTC
CASSDPGKETQYF
>TRBJ2-7|15|TRBV7-6|.|TRBD1
TGTGCCAGCAGCCCTCAGGGGGCGGAGTGGGACGAGCAGTACTTC
CASSPQGAEWDEQYF
>TRBJ2-7|16|TRBV4-2|.|TRBD2
TGTGCCAGCAGCCAGCCCCCTAGCGGGAGGCCCTACGAGCAGTACTTC
CASSQPPSGRPYEQYF
>TRBJ2-5|15|TRBV7-7|.|TRBD1
TGTGCTAGCAGCTTAGGGGGCAAATCTCACGAGACCCAGTACTTC
CASSLGGKSHETQYF
>TRBJ2-5|15|TRBV29-1|.|TRBD1
TGCAGCGTTGAAGACAGGGGGCGCAGGATGGAGACCCAGTACTTC
CSVEDRGRRMETQYF
>TRBJ2-3|14|TRBV19|.|.
TGTGCCAGTAGTGCCCGACTATTCACAGATACGCAGTATTTT
CASSARLFTDTQYF
>TRBJ2-1|15|TRBV9|once|TRBD1
TGTGCCAGCAGCGTGACAGGGGGGGCCTACAATGAGCAGTTCTTC
CASSVTGGAYNEQFF
>TRBJ2-3|16|TRBV7-2|.|TRBD2
TGTGCCAGCAGCGTTACTAGCGGAGCTAGCACAGATACGCAGTATTTT
CASSVTSGASTDTQYF
>TRBJ2-7|13|TRBV29-1|.|.
TGCAGCGTTTCAGACCCCGAGATGGACGAGCAGTACTTC
CSVSDPEMDEQYF
>TRBJ2-7|15|TRBV7-9|.|TRBD1
TGTGCCAGCAGCGGACAGGGGGGATTCTCCTACGAGCAGTACTTC
CASSGQGGFSYEQYF